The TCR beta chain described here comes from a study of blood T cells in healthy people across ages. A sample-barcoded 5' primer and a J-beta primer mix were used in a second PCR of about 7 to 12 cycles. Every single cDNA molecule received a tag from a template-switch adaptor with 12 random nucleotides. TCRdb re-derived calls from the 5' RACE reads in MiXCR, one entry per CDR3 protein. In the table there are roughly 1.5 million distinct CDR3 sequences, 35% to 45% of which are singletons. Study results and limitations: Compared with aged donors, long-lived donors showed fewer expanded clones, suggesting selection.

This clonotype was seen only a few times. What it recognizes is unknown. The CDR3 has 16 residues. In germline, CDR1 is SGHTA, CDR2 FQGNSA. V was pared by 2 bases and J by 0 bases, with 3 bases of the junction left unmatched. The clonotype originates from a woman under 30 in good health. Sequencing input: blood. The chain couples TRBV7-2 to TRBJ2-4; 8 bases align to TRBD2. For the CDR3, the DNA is TGTGCCAGCAGCTTAATCGGGGGGGTAGCCAAAAACATTCAGTACTTC. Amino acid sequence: CASSLIGGVAKNIQYF.